The T cell receptor beta chain described here comes from a study of blood T cell repertoires in COVID-19. On the study more broadly: Material from acute and convalescent COVID-19 was sourced from the United States, Italy and Spain. T cells, B-cell-depleted T cells, or PBMCs provided the cDNA or gDNA that served as material.

The authors' processing: Scientists estimated how many nucleated cells there were by amplifying reference gene primers. The data were produced by immunoSEQ multiplex PCR, yet TCRdb's version contains in-frame clones alone and is incomplete. The DNA was the basis for D and trimming; V, J and clone size are from that table. This sample yields 100,000 or so clones, of which around 84% are seen a single time; approximately 15% belongs to the top ten. Germline CDR1 is KGHSH and CDR2 is LQKENI. The CDR3 runs to 14 residues. The V and J ends lost 2 bases and 4 bases respectively, with 9 bases between them. Sequenced input: peripheral blood. The rearrangement uses TRBV18 and TRBJ2-1; the D is unclear. This clonotype originated in a woman of 80 years or more with acute or convalescent COVID-19. The CDR3 nucleotides are TGTGCCAGCTCACCAGAACAGATTTACAATGAGCAGTTCTTC. This gives the protein CASSPEQIYNEQFF.